This section outlines one T cell receptor (beta chain) sequence together with its context. Germline CDR1 is ENHRY and CDR2 is SYGVKD. Trimming shortened V by 8 bases and J by 1 base, and 5 bases separated the two germline ends. There are 11 residues in the CDR3. Profiling of TCR beta VDJ combinations and CDR3 sequences used genomic DNA as template. A single record per CDR3 protein comes from TCRdb applying MiXCR to the reads. This table has some 64,000 distinct CDR3 sequences, around 55% appearing once. This sample is drawn from a study of CD8+CD57+ T cells in acquired aplastic anemia. Overall study: Sorted CD4+ and CD8+ cells gave an average of around 3.1 ug of DNA.

V and J are TRBV10-3 and TRBJ1-1; no reliable D call. This sequence was found in a human donor in good health, serving as a control. Sequencing used sorted CD4+, CD8+, or CD8+CD57+ T cells (not recorded which) from PBMCs. CDR3 sequence: CAIRENTEAFF. CDR3 DNA: TGTGCCATCCGAGAGAACACTGAAGCTTTCTTT.